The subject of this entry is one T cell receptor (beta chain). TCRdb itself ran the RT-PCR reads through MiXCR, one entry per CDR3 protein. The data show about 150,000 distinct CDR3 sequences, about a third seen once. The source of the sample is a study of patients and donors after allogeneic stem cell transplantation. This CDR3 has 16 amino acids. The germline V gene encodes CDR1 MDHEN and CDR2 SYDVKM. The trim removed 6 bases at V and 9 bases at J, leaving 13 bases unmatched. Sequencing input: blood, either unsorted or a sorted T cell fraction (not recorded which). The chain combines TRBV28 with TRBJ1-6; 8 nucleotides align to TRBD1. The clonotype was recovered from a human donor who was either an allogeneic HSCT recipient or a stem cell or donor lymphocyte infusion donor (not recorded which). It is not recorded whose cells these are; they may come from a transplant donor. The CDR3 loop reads CASRPTGEGPRSPLHF. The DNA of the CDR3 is TGTGCCAGCAGACCGACAGGGGAAGGTCCCCGTTCACCCCTCCACTTT. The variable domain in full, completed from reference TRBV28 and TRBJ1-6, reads DVKVTQSSRYLVKRTGEKVFLECVQDMDHENMFWYRQDPGLGLRLIYFSYDVKMKEKGDIPEGYSVSREKKERFSLILESASTNQTSMYLCASRPTGEGPRSPLHFGNGTRLTVT.